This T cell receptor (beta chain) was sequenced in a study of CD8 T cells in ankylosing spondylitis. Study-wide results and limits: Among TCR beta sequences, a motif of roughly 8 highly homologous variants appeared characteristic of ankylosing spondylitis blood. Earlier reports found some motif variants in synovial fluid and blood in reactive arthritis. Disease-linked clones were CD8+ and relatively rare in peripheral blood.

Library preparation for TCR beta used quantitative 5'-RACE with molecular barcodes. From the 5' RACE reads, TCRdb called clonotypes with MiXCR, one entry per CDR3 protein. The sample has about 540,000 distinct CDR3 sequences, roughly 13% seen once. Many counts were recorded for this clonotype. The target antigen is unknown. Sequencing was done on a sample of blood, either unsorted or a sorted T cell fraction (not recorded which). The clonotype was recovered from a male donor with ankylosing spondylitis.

The CDR3 here is CSAPKGFGTEAFF. As DNA, the CDR3 is TGCAGTGCTCCCAAAGGGTTCGGCACTGAAGCTTTCTTT. The V and J genes are TRBV20-1 and TRBJ1-1; D gene unclear. This CDR3 region has 13 residues. Trimming shortened V by 5 bases and J by 4 bases, and 14 bases separated the two germline ends. Looked up from germline, CDR1 is DFQATT and CDR2 is SNEGSKA (reference sequence).